This T cell receptor (beta chain) is drawn from a study of cytomegalovirus exposure and HLA in healthy donors. Germline assignment: CDR1 LNHDA and CDR2 SQIVND (reference sequence). V was trimmed by 10 bases and J by 8 bases, leaving 33 bases between them. The CDR3 is made up of 18 amino acids. Researchers ran the PCR with 60 Vbeta and 13 Jbeta primers. The protocol was immunoSEQ multiplex PCR, while the TCRdb copy is restricted to in-frame clones and leaves out a portion. The data contain about 190,000 clones, 82% of them singletons. This clone was picked up a small number of times. The source material was PBMCs. The TCR comes from a woman aged 18-35 years in good health and CMV-seronegative. This chain uses TRBV19 with TRBJ2-1; no definite D call. The CDR3 reads CANAAVTAIPWIVDEQFF. The CDR3 DNA sequence: TGTGCCAACGCGGCTGTAACGGCGATCCCCTGGATTGTGGATGAGCAGTTCTTC.